The rows below give T cell receptor beta chains drawn from one sample of a study of T cell responses to AZD1222 COVID-19 vaccine. The table came from immunoSEQ multiplex PCR; TCRdb's copy has only in-frame clones and leaves some out. There are roughly 170,000 clones in the sample; 85% to 90% occur only once, and more than 0.4% lies in the top ten. The material was peripheral blood, obtained on day 0 of AZD1222 vaccination. These receptors were taken from an adult in good health. Both conserved end residues are part of each CDR3. A D gene is named only where the DNA matches it firmly. Rows may omit the clone size; those that give it use once, few, many or a size class.

V gene	J gene	D gene	clone size	CDR3 DNA	CDR3 protein
TRBV5-4	TRBJ2-7	NA	NA	TGTGCCAGCAGCTTGGTGCGGGGTAGCTCCTACGAGCAGTACTTC	CASSLVRGSSYEQYF
TRBV12-2	TRBJ2-3	NA	once	TGTGCAAGTCGCTTAGAGTGGGGGGGTCCTAGAGGCGCAGATACGCAGTATTTT	CASRLEWGGPRGADTQYF
TRBV30	TRBJ2-7	NA	NA	TGTGCCTGGACCCGGTCCTTCGGGCAGTACTTC	CAWTRSFGQYF
TRBV28	TRBJ2-7	NA	NA	TGTGCCAGCAGGCCCCGGTCGTGGACCGAGCAGTACTTC	CASRPRSWTEQYF
TRBV19	TRBJ2-2	NA	NA	TGTGCCAGTACAACAGGAGATGCGAACACCGGGGAGCTGTTTTTT	CASTTGDANTGELFF
TRBV3-1/TRBV3-2	TRBJ1-3	NA	NA	TGTGCCAGCAGCCAAGATGGCCAGCGAAACACCATATATTTT	CASSQDGQRNTIYF
TRBV24-1	TRBJ2-2	NA	NA	TGTGCCACCCGGGCGGGCAACACCGGGGAGCTGTTTTTT	CATRAGNTGELFF
TRBV5-4	TRBJ2-4	TRBD1	NA	TGTGCCAGCAGCCAGGGACAGGCCGGGGGAAACATTCAGTACTTC	CASSQGQAGGNIQYF
TRBV6-5	TRBJ2-7	NA	NA	TGTGCCAGCAGTTACCGTCCGGGCCAGCTCTACGAGCAGTACTTC	CASSYRPGQLYEQYF
TRBV5-1	TRBJ2-2	NA	NA	TGCGCCAGCAGCTTGACTGGACAAAACACCGGGGAGCTGTTTTTT	CASSLTGQNTGELFF
TRBV12-5	TRBJ1-5	NA	NA	TGTGCTAGTGGTTCCCCGGATCAGCCCCAGCATTTT	CASGSPDQPQHF
TRBV25-1	TRBJ2-7	TRBD1	NA	TGTGCCAGCAGTGCAGGGGGAAGGCACGAGCAGTACTTC	CASSAGGRHEQYF
TRBV9	TRBJ2-7	NA	once	TGTGCCAGCAGCCTCAACCCCGGGACCAGCTACGAGCAGTACTTC	CASSLNPGTSYEQYF
TRBV25-1	TRBJ2-3	NA	once	TGTGCCAGCAGTGAGGGACTGACCGGTAATACGCAGTATTTT	CASSEGLTGNTQYF
TRBV6-2/TRBV6-3	TRBJ1-1	NA	once	TGTGCCAGCAGTTACTTGGGCGTCACTGAAGCTTTCTTT	CASSYLGVTEAFF
TRBV7-2	TRBJ2-7	NA	once	TGTGCCAGCAGCTTAAATCCTAACACCCCCTACGAGCAGTACTTC	CASSLNPNTPYEQYF
TRBV4-1	TRBJ2-7	TRBD2	NA	TGCGCCAGCAGCCACGTGGGACTAGCCCTCCACGAGCAGTACTTC	CASSHVGLALHEQYF
TRBV7-3	TRBJ2-6	NA	NA	TGTGCCAGCAGCTTAAGAGGCGGGTCCACCTCTGGGGCCAACGTCCTGACTTTC	CASSLRGGSTSGANVLTF